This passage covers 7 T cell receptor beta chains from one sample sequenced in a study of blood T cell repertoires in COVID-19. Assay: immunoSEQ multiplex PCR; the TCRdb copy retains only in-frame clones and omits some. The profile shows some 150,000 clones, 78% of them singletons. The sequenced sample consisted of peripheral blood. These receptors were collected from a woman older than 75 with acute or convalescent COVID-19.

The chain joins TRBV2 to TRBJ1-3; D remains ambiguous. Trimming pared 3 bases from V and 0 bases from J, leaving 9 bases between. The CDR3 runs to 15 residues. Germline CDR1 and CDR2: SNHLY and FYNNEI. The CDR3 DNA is TGTGCCAGCAGTGAGCCCAGGAACTCTGGAAACACCATATATTTT. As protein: CASSEPRNSGNTIYF.

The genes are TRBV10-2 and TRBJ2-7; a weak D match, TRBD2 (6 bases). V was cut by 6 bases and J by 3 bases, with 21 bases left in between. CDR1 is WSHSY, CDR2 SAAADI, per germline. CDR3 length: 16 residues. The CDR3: CASSALAGPSSYEQYF. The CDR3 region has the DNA TGCGCCAGCAGCGCTCTCGCGGGACCGTCTAGCTACGAGCAGTACTTC.

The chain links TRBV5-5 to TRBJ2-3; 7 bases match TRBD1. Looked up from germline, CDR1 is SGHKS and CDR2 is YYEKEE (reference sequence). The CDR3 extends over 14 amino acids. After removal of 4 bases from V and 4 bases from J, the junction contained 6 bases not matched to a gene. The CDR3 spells CASSTRQGSDTQYF. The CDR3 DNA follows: TGTGCCAGCAGCACCAGACAGGGCTCAGATACGCAGTATTTT. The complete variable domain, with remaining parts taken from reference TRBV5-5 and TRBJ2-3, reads DAGVTQSPTHLIKTRGQQVTLRCSPISGHKSVSWYQQVLGQGPQFIFQYYEKEERGRGNFPDRFSARQFPNYSSELNVNALLLGDSALYLCASSTRQGSDTQYFGPGTRLTVL.

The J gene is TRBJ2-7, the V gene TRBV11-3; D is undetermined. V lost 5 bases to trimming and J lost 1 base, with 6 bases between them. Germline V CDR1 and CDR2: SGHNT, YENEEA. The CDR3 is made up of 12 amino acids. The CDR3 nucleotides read TGTGCCAGCAGCCTAAATTCCTACGAGCAGTACTTC. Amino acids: CASSLNSYEQYF.

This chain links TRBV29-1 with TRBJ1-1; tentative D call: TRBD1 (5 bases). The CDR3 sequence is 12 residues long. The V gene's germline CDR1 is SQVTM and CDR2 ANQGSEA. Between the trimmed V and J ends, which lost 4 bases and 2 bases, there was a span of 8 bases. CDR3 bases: TGCAGCGTTGCAGGGTTCAACACTGAAGCTTTCTTT. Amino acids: CSVAGFNTEAFF. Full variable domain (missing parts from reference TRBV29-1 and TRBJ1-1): SAVISQKPSRDICQRGTSLTIQCQVDSQVTMMFWYRQQPGQSLTLIATANQGSEATYESGFVIDKFPISRPNLTFSTLTVSNMSPEDSSIYLCSVAGFNTEAFFGQGTRLTVV.

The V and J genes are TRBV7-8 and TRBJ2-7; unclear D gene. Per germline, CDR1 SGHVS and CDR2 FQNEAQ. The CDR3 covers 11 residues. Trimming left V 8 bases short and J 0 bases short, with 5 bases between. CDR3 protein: CASSFSYEQYF. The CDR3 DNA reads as TGTGCCAGCTCATTCTCCTACGAGCAGTACTTC. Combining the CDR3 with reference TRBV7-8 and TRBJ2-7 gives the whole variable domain GAGVSQSPRYKVAKRGQDVALRCDPISGHVSLFWYQQALGQGPEFLTYFQNEAQLDKSGLPSDRFFAERPEGSVSTLKIQRTQQEDSAVYLCASSFSYEQYFGPGTRLTVT.

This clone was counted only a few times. As DNA, the CDR3 is TGTGCCAGCAGCCAAGAATACAGGCAACTGTTTTTT. Its protein product is CASSQEYRQLFF. This sequence joins TRBV14 and TRBJ1-4; a possible D gene is TRBD1 (5 bases). The germline V gene encodes CDR1 SGHDN and CDR2 FVKESK. With 0 bases removed from V and 12 bases from J, the gap between germline ends came to 8 bases. This CDR3 region has 12 residues.